These 24 T cell receptor beta chains came from one sample sequenced in a study of cytomegalovirus exposure and HLA in healthy donors. PCR amplification relied on 60 Vbeta primers (plus 13 Jbeta primers). Only in-frame clones appear in the TCRdb table, and some are missing; sequencing was by immunoSEQ multiplex PCR. The sample data list around 70,000 clones. Sequencing used PBMCs. These receptors were taken from a boy under 18 in good health and CMV-seronegative.

Points on this clone: The sample holds other DNA sequences that translate to the same CDR3. The chain joins TRBV7-2 to TRBJ1-2; TRBD1 aligns across 8 bases. V lost 5 bases and J lost 5; bases outside the gene matches: 7. This CDR3 has 14 amino acids. Germline lookup yields CDR1 SGHTA and CDR2 FQGNSA. The CDR3 DNA sequence: TGTGCCAGCAGCCGCGACAGGGGCGGGTATGGCTACACCTTC. Residues: CASSRDRGGYGYTF.

This chain joins TRBV11-2 and TRBJ1-1; D unclear. The germline V and J ends were trimmed by 2 bases and 4 bases, with 11 bases remaining between them. The CDR3 covers 14 residues. CDR1 is SGHAT, CDR2 FQNNGV, per germline. In DNA form, the CDR3 reads TGTGCCAGCAGCTTAAGCGGAGCTGGCACTGAAGCTTTCTTT. Its protein is CASSLSGAGTEAFF.

The chain combines TRBV7-9 with TRBJ1-2; maybe TRBD1 (6 bases). CDR3 size: 15 residues. Trimming stripped 5 bases from V and 4 bases from J, with 17 bases between. The germline V gene has CDR1 SEHNR and CDR2 FQNEAQ (reference sequence). Written as DNA, the CDR3 is TGTGCCAGCAGCAGCCGTTCCAGGGGAAGCTATGGCTACACCTTC. It translates to CASSSRSRGSYGYTF.

The chain recombines TRBV5-6 with TRBJ1-5; 8 nucleotides match TRBD1. The CDR3 has 16 residues. The junction had 10 bases not matched to a gene; V was cut back by 4 bases and J by 4 bases. Per the germline V gene, CDR1 is SGHDT and CDR2 is YYEEEE. The CDR3 DNA is TGTGCCAGCAGCGTAAGCAGGGGGCTAAGGAATCAGCCCCAGCATTTT. Its protein product is CASSVSRGLRNQPQHF.

The chain joins TRBV4-2 to TRBJ2-3, with TRBD2 matching over 13 bases. There are 21 residues in the CDR3. With V trimmed by 0 bases and J by 6 bases, 18 bases remained unmatched. Germline lookup yields CDR1 LGHNA and CDR2 YNFKEQ. CDR3 coding DNA: TGTGCCAGCAGCCAAGATCCCGGGACTAGCGGGAAGGTAGTGCTGCCCGATACGCAGTATTTT. Protein sequence: CASSQDPGTSGKVVLPDTQYF.

The CDR3 nucleotides read TGTGCCAGCAGTCCGGCAGGCGATCTCGACGAGCAGTACTTC. Translation gives CASSPAGDLDEQYF. V gene TRBV7-6 combines with J gene TRBJ2-7; D is uncertain. The CDR3 has 14 amino acids. Looked up from germline, CDR1 is SGHVS and CDR2 is FNYEAQ. V lost 6 bases and J 5 bases, leaving 17 bases between the germline ends.

The rearrangement joins TRBV5-1 to TRBJ2-1; D not resolved. The V and J ends lost 0 bases and 2 bases respectively, with 18 bases between them. CDR1 is SGHRS, CDR2 YFSETQ, per germline. This CDR3 region has 18 residues. The CDR3 nucleotides read TGCGCCAGCAGCTTGGACCCCCTGACGTCCCTAGCCTACAATGAGCAGTTCTTC. Amino acid sequence: CASSLDPLTSLAYNEQFF.

This chain uses TRBV30 with TRBJ1-5; possible D gene TRBD1, 5 bases. The germline gives CDR1 GTSNPN, CDR2 SVGIG (reference sequence). The CDR3 consists of 16 residues. V was cut by 2 bases and J by 0 bases, with 14 bases left in between. CDR3 sequence: CAWSTPGGYSNQPQHF. CDR3 in DNA: TGTGCCTGGAGTACACCGGGGGGATATAGCAATCAGCCCCAGCATTTT.

Comment on this clone: This CDR3 is also generated by other DNA sequences in the sample. The rearrangement uses TRBV6-1 and TRBJ2-7; TRBD1 is a possible D gene (6 bases). The CDR3 contains 15 residues. V was clipped by 6 bases and J by 5 bases, with 20 bases between them. Germline V gene data show CDR1 as MNHNS and CDR2 as SASEGT. Written as DNA, the CDR3 is TGTGCCAGCAGAGTACAGGGCAAGGGTGCAAACGAGCAGTACTTC. It yields the protein CASRVQGKGANEQYF.

The chain carries TRBV19 and TRBJ1-3, with 8 nucleotides matching TRBD1. V dropped 7 bases and J dropped 4; count of bases not matched to a gene: 3. The CDR3 has 13 residues. Germline V CDR1 and CDR2: LNHDA, SQIVND (reference sequence). The CDR3 DNA follows: TGTGCCAGTACCCGACAGGGGGGAAACACCATATATTTT. This translates into CASTRQGGNTIYF.

The chain uses TRBV11-2 and TRBJ1-2, with 10 bases lining up with TRBD1. CDR3 size: 14 residues. The V segment lost 5 bases and the J segment 8 bases; nucleotides outside the gene matches: 8. Germline loops: CDR1 SGHAT, CDR2 FQNNGV. The CDR3 here is CASSPGTGAFGYTF. The CDR3 nucleotides read TGTGCCAGCAGCCCCGGGACAGGGGCTTTCGGCTACACCTTC. Variable domain in full (rest from reference TRBV11-2 and TRBJ1-2): EAGVAQSPRYKIIEKRQSVAFWCNPISGHATLYWYQQILGQGPKLLIQFQNNGVVDDSQLPKDRFSAERLKGVDSTLKIQPAKLEDSAVYLCASSPGTGAFGYTFGSGTRLTVV.

J is TRBJ2-3 and V is TRBV30; TRBD1 matches at 7 bases. V was pared by 1 base and J by 13 bases, with 8 bases of the junction left unmatched. The CDR3 length is 12 residues. Germline values: CDR1 GTSNPN, CDR2 SVGIG (reference sequence). The CDR3 spells CAWSDDREKKYF. CDR3 DNA sequence: TGTGCCTGGAGTGACGACAGGGAGAAAAAGTATTTT.

V and J are TRBV4-1 and TRBJ2-5, with D possibly being TRBD1 (6 bases). Germline V CDR1 and CDR2: MGHRA, YSYEKL. The CDR3 is 15 residues long. V lost 3 bases, J lost 3 bases, and 14 bases lay in between. Written as DNA, the CDR3 is TGCGCCAGCAGCCAGACAGGTCCCCCCAAAGAGACCCAGTACTTC. This sequence encodes CASSQTGPPKETQYF.

V and J are TRBV11-2 and TRBJ2-1; the match to TRBD2 covers 10 bases. The CDR3 consists of 20 residues. Per the germline V gene, CDR1 is SGHAT and CDR2 is FQNNGV. Unmatched junction bases numbered 18, after V lost 0 bases and J lost 7 bases. The CDR3 DNA reads as TGTGCCAGCAGCTTAGAAACTAGCGGGATGGTCTGGTTAGGGAAAAATGAGCAGTTCTTC. Amino acid sequence: CASSLETSGMVWLGKNEQFF.

V is TRBV30 and J is TRBJ1-3; D is ambiguous. The CDR3 sequence is 13 residues long. Germline CDR1 and CDR2: GTSNPN and SVGIG (reference sequence). Trimming removed 2 bases from V and 2 bases from J, with 7 bases in between. CDR3 coding DNA: TGTGCCTGGAGTCTGGCTGCTGGAAACACCATATATTTT. Residues: CAWSLAAGNTIYF.

V and J are TRBV5-1 and TRBJ2-1, with TRBD1 identical over 7 bases. The V and J ends lost 4 bases and 6 bases, in that order; junction bases with no gene match: 16. The length of the CDR3 is 17 residues. CDR1 is SGHRS and CDR2 is YFSETQ in the germline V gene. CDR3 amino acids: CASSPRPQTGLGNEQFF. The CDR3 coding sequence is TGCGCCAGCAGCCCCCGGCCACAGACAGGGCTGGGCAATGAGCAGTTCTTC.

The V call is TRBV9, the J call TRBJ2-7; D is perhaps TRBD2 (5 bases). CDR1 and CDR2 (germline): SGDLS, YYNGEE. CDR3 length: 15 amino acids. V was cut by 0 bases and J by 5 bases, with 15 bases left in between. Here the CDR3 DNA reads TGTGCCAGCAGCGTAGAGGTGGGAGATCAACACGAGCAGTACTTC. Amino acid sequence: CASSVEVGDQHEQYF.

This chain uses TRBV7-9 with TRBJ2-7, with TRBD1 matching 8 bases. V gave up 2 bases and J gave up 3 bases; unmatched junction bases: 3. Germline V gene lookup returns CDR1 SEHNR and CDR2 FQNEAQ (reference sequence). CDR3 size: 14 residues. CDR3 sequence (DNA): TGTGCCAGCAGCTTATCAGGGGGCGTCTACGAGCAGTACTTC. Protein sequence: CASSLSGGVYEQYF.

This CDR3 is CASSPWAGDDNEQFF. As DNA, the CDR3 is TGTGCCAGCAGCCCCTGGGCGGGAGACGACAATGAGCAGTTCTTC. This chain uses TRBV9 with TRBJ2-1; 7 nucleotides line up with TRBD2. V shed 4 bases, J shed 5 bases, and the junction held 9 bases outside the gene matches. This CDR3 is built from 15 residues. Germline CDR1 reads SGDLS; CDR2 reads YYNGEE.

The V gene is TRBV18, the J gene TRBJ2-2; 8 bases are a match to TRBD1. Trimming cost V 5 bases and J 6 bases; bases outside gene matches: 14. This CDR3 has 17 residues. The germline V gene encodes CDR1 KGHSH and CDR2 LQKENI. CDR3 nucleotides: TGTGCCAGCTCATCCGATATGCAGGGGGCTCCACCCGGGGAGCTGTTTTTT. Its protein is CASSSDMQGAPPGELFF.

V is TRBV5-6 and J is TRBJ1-1; D remains ambiguous. The CDR3 spans 12 residues. Per germline, CDR1 SGHDT and CDR2 YYEEEE. Trimming removed 2 bases from V and 6 bases from J, with 8 bases in between. CDR3 bases: TGTGCCAGCAGCTTTAGCTTGGCTGAAGCTTTCTTT. This gives the protein CASSFSLAEAFF.

The chain employs TRBV6-4 and TRBJ2-5, with D possibly matching TRBD1 (6 bases). Trimming removed 2 bases from V and 2 bases from J, with 21 bases in between. Germline CDR1 reads MRHNA; CDR2 reads SNTAGT. The CDR3 runs 18 residues. The CDR3, as DNA: TGTGCCAGCAGTGACAATGCGGTACCTAGGACAGTTCAAGAGACCCAGTACTTC. Protein: CASSDNAVPRTVQETQYF.

The CDR3 DNA reads TGTGCCACCAGCAGAGAGGGGGGTGGAAACACCATATATTTT. It codes for CATSREGGGNTIYF. The chain links TRBV15 to TRBJ1-3, with D tentatively TRBD1 (5 bases). The CDR3 is made up of 14 amino acids. Germline CDR1 LNHNV, CDR2 YYDKDF (reference sequence). The ends were cut back, 0 bases at V and 3 bases at J, with 6 bases in the middle.

The rearrangement joins TRBV5-4 to TRBJ2-7; D unclear. This CDR3 contains 13 residues. Germline V gives CDR1 SGHNT, CDR2 YYREEE (reference sequence). V was shortened by 0 bases and J by 6 bases, with 10 bases between the two germline ends. In DNA, the CDR3 is TGTGCCAGCAGCTTGGACAGTAATTTCGAGCAGTACTTC. Its protein is CASSLDSNFEQYF.